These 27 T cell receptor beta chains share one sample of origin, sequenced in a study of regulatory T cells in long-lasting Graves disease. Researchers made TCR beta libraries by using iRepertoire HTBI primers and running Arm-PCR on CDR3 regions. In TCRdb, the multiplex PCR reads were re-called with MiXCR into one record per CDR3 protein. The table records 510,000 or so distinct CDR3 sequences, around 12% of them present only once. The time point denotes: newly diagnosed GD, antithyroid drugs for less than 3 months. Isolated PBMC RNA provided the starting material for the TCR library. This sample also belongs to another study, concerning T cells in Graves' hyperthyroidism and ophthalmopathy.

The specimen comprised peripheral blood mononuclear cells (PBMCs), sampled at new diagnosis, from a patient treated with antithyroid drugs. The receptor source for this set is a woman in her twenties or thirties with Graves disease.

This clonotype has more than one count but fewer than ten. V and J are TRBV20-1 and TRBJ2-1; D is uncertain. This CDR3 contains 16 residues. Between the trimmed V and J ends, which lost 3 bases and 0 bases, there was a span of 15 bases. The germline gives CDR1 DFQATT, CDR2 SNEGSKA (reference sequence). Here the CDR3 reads CSASTPPRSSYNEQFF. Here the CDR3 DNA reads TGCAGTGCTAGCACACCTCCCAGGAGCTCCTACAATGAGCAGTTCTTC.

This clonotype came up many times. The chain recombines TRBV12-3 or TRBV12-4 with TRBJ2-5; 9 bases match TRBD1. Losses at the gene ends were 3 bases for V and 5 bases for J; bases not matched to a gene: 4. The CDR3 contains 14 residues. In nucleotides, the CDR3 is TGTGCCAGCAGTTTCGGACAGGGGAAGGAGACCCAGTACTTC. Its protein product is CASSFGQGKETQYF.

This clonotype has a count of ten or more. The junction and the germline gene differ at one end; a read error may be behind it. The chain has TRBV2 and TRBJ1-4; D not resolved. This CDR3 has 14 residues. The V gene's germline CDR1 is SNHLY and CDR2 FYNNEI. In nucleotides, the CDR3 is TGTGCCAGCAGTAAAGTGTTGGCGTTTGAAACACTGTTTTTT. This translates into CASSKVLAFETLFF.

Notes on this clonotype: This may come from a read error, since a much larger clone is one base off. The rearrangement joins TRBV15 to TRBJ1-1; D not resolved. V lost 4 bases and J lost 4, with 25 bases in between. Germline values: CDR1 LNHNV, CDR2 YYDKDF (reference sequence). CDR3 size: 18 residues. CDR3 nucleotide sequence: TGTGCCACCAGCATCGAATCGGCCTTAGCTCGGATGAGCACTGAAGCTTTCTTT. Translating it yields CATSIESALARMSTEAFF.

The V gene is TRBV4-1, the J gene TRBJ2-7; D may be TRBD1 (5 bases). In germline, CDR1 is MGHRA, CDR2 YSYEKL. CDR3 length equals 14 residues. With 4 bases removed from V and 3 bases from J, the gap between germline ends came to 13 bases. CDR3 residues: CASSPMPQGYEQYF. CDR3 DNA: TGCGCCAGCAGCCCCATGCCCCAGGGCTACGAGCAGTACTTC.

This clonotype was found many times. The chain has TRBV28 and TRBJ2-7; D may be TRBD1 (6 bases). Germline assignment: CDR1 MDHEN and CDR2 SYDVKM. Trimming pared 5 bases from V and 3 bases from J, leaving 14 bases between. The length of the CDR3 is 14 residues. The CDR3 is CASSHPPTGYEQYF. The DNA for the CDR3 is TGTGCCAGCAGTCATCCCCCGACAGGCTACGAGCAGTACTTC.

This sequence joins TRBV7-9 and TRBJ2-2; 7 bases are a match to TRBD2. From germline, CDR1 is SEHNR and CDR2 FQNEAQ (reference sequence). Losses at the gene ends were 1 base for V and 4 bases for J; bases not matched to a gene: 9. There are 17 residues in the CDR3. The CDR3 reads CASSLVLGLEFTGELFF. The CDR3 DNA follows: TGTGCCAGCAGCTTAGTATTAGGACTAGAATTCACCGGGGAGCTGTTTTTT.

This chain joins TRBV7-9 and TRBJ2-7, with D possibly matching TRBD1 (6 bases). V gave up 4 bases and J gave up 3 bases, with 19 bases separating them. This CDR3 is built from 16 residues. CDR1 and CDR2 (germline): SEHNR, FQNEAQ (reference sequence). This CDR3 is CASSSVPGTQGYEQYF. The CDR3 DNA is TGTGCCAGCAGCTCCGTCCCCGGGACACAAGGCTACGAGCAGTACTTC.

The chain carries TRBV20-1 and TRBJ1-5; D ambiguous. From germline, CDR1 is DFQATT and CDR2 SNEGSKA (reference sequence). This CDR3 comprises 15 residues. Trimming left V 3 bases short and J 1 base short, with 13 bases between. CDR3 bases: TGCAGTGCTAGTAAGGCGGCGGGGAGCAATCAGCCCCAGCATTTT. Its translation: CSASKAAGSNQPQHF.

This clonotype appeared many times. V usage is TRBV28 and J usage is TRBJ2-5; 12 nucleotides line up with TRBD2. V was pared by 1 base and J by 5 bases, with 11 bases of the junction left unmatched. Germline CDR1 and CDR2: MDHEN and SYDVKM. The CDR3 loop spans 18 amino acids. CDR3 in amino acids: CASSLYSLAGGLAETQYF. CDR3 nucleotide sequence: TGTGCCAGCAGTTTATATAGCCTAGCGGGAGGGTTGGCGGAGACCCAGTACTTC.

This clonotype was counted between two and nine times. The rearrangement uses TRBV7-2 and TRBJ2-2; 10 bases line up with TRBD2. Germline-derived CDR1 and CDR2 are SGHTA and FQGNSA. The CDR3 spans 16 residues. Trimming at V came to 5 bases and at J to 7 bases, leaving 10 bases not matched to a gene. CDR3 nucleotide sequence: TGTGCCAGCAGCCCTACTAGCGGGGTATCTGGCGGGGAGCTGTTTTTT. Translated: CASSPTSGVSGGELFF.

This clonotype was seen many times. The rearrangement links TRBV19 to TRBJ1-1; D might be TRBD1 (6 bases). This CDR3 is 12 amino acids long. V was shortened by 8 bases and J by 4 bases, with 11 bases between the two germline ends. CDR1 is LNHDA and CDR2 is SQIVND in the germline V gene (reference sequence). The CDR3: CASQGLTTEAFF. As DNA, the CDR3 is TGTGCCAGTCAGGGGTTGACCACTGAAGCTTTCTTT.

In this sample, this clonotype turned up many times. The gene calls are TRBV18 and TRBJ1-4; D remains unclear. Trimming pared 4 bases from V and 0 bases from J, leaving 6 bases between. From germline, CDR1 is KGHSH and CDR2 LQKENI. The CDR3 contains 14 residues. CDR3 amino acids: CASSQAPTNEKLFF. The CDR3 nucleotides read TGTGCCAGCTCACAAGCCCCAACTAATGAAAAACTGTTTTTT.

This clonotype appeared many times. The CDR3 coding sequence is TGTGCCAGCAGCTTTTACCTCGAGCAGTACTTC. It is translated as CASSFYLEQYF. This chain joins TRBV11-2 and TRBJ2-7; D gene uncertain. Per germline, CDR1 SGHAT and CDR2 FQNNGV. Trimming removed 3 bases from V and 6 bases from J, with 6 bases in between. The CDR3 length is 11 residues.

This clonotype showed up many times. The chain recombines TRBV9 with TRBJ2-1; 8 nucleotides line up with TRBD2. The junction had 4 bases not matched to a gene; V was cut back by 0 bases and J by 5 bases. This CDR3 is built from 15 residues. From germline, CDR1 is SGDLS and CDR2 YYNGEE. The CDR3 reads CASSVGPTSDNEQFF. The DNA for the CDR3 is TGTGCCAGCAGCGTAGGCCCGACTAGCGACAATGAGCAGTTCTTC.

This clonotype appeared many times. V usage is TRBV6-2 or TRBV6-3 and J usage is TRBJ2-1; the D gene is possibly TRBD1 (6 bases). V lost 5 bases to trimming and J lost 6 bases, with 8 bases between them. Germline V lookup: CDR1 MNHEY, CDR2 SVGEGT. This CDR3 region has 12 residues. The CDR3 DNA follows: TGTGCCAGCAGTAACAGGGCCAATGAGCAGTTCTTC. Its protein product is CASSNRANEQFF.

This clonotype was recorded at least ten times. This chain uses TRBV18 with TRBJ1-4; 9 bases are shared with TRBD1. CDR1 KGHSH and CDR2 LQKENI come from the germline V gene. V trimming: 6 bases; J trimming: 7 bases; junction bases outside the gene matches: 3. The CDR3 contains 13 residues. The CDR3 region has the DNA TGTGCCAGCTCGCGGACAGGGGTTGAAAAACTGTTTTTT. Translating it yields CASSRTGVEKLFF.

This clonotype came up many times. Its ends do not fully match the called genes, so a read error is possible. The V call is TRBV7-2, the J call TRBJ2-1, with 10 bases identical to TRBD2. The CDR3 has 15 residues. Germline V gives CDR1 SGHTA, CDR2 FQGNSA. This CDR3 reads CASSLAGVFYNEQFF. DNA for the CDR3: TGTGCCAGCAGCCTAGCGGGAGTTTTCTACAATGAGCAGTTCTTC.

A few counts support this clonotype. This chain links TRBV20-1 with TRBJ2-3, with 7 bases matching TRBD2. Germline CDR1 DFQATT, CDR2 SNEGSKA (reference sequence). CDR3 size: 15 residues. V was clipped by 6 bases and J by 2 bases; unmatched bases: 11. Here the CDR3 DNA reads TGCAGTGCGGGGGGGGGGAGAATTGCCACAGATACGCAGTATTTT. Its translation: CSAGGGRIATDTQYF.

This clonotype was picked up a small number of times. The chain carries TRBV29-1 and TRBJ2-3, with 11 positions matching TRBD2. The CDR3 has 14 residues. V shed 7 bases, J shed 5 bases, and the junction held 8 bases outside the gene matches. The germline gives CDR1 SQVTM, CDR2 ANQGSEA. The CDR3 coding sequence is TGCAGCGAAGGTAGCGGGGGGGCAGGAGATACGCAGTATTTT. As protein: CSEGSGGAGDTQYF.

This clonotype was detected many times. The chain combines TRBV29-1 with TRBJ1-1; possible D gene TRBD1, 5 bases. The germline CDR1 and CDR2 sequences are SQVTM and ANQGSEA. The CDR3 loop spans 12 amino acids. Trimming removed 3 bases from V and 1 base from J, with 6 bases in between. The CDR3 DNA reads TGCAGCGTTGACAGGGCGAACACTGAAGCTTTCTTT. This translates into CSVDRANTEAFF.

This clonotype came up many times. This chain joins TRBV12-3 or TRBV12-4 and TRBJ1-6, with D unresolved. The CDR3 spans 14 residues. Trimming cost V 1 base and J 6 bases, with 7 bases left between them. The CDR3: CASSLGAGNSPLHF. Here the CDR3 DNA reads TGTGCCAGCAGTTTAGGGGCGGGTAATTCACCCCTCCACTTT.

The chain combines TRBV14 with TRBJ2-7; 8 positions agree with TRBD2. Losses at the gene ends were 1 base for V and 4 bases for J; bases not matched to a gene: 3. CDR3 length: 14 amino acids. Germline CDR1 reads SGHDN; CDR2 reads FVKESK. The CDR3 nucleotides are TGTGCCAGCAGCCAAGCTACTAGCGGTTACGAGCAGTACTTC. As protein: CASSQATSGYEQYF. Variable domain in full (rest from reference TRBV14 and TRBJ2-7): EAGVTQFPSHSVIEKGQTVTLRCDPISGHDNLYWYRRVMGKEIKFLLHFVKESKQDESGMPNNRFLAERTGGTYSTLKVQPAELEDSGVYFCASSQATSGYEQYFGPGTRLTVT.

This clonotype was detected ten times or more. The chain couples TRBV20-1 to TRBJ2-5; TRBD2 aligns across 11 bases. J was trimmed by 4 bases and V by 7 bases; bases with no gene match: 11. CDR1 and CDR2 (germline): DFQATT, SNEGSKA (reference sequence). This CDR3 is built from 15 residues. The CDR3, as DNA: TGCAGTGTTGCCTCCCCGGGACTAGCGGCAGAGACCCAGTACTTC. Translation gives CSVASPGLAAETQYF.

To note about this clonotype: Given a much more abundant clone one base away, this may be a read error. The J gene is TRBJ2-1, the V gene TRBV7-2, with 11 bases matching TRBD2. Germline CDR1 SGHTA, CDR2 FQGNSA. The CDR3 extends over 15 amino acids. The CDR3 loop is CASSQTSGGGNERFF. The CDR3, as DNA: TGTGCCAGCAGCCAAACTAGCGGGGGTGGCAATGAGCGGTTCTTC.

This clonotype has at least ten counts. CDR3 bases: TGTGCCATCAGTCGGACAGAAAACTCCTACGAGCAGTACTTC. This translates into CAISRTENSYEQYF. The V gene is TRBV10-3, the J gene TRBJ2-7; D might be TRBD1 (6 bases). The CDR3 contains 14 residues. Trimming stripped 5 bases from V and 0 bases from J, with 11 bases between. Germline loops: CDR1 ENHRY, CDR2 SYGVKD.

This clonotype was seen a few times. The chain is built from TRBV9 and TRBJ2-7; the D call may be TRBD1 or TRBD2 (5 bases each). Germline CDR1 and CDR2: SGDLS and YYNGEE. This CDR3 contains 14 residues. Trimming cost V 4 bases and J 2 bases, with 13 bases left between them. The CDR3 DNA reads TGTGCCAGCAGCCGGGGCCTCACGGCCTACGAGCAGTACTTC. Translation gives CASSRGLTAYEQYF.